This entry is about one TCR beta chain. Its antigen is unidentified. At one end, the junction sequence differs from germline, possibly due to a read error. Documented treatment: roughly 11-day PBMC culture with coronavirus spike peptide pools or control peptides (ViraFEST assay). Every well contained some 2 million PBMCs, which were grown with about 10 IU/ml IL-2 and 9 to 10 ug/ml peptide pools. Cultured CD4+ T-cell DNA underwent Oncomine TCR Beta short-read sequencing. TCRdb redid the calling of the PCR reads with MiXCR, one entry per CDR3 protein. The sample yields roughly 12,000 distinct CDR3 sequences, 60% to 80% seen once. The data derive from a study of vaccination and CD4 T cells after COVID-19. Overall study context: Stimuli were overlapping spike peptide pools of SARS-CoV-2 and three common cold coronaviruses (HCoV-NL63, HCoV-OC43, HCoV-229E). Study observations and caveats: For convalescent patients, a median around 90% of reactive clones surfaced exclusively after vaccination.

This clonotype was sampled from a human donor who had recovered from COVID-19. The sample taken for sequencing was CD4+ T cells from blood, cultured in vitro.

As DNA, the CDR3 is TGTGCCACCAGCGGAGACAGGGCGGAGACCCAGTACTTC. It encodes CATSGDRAETQYF. The chain combines TRBV15 with TRBJ2-5; 7 nucleotides match TRBD1. This CDR3 is built from 13 residues. Germline loops: CDR1 LNHNV, CDR2 YYDKDF (reference sequence). Using reference TRBV15 and TRBJ2-5 for the parts outside the CDR3, the full variable domain is DAMVIQNPRYQVTQFGKPVTLSCSQTLNHNVMYWYQQKSSQAPKLLFHYYDKDFNNEADTPDNFQSRRPNTSFCFLDIRSPGLGDTAMYLCATSGDRAETQYFGPGTRLLVL.